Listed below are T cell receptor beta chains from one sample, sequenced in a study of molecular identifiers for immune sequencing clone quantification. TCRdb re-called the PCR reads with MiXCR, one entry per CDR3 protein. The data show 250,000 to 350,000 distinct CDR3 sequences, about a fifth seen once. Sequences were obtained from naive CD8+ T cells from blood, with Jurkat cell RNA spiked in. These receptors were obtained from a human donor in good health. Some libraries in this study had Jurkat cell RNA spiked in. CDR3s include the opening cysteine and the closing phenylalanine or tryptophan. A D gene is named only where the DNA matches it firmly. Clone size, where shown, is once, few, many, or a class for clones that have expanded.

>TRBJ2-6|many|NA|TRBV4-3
TGCGCCAGCAGCCAAGATCGTTTTCGGGGCGGGTTGAACTCTGGGGCCAACGTCCTGACTTTC
CASSQDRFRGGLNSGANVLTF
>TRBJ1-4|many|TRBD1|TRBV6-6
TGTGCCAGCAGTTACCATCCAGGGGGGGAAACTAATGAAAAACTGTTTTTT
CASSYHPGGETNEKLFF
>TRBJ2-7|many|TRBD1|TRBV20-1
TGCAGTGCCCGGCGCCGGGACAGCACCTACGAGCAGTACTTC
CSARRRDSTYEQYF
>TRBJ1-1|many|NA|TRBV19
TGTGCCAGTAGTAAAGTTCTTGTAGGGACAAGGAATGAAGCTTTCTTT
CASSKVLVGTRNEAFF
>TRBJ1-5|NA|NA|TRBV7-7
TGTGCCAGCAGCCCAGGGGATTACGGGGCGGATACGCAGCATTTT
CASSPGDYGADTQHF
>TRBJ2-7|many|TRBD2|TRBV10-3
TGTGCCATCAGTGAGTTTGGAGCGGGGGGTAACGAGCAGTACTTC
CAISEFGAGGNEQYF
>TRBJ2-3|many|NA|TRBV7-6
TGTGCCAGCAGCCCCCGCGCGGGGCCCAGCACAGATACGCAGTATTTT
CASSPRAGPSTDTQYF
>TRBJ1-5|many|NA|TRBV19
TGTGCCAGTAGTATATCAGGCAGCAATCAGCCCCAGCATTTT
CASSISGSNQPQHF
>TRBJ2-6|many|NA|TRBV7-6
TGTGCCAGCAGCAGGCGTGTTGTCAGGGGGGCTTCCGGGGCCAACGTCCTGACTTTC
CASSRRVVRGASGANVLTF
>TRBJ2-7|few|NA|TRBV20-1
TGCAGTGCTAGAGATGAGGCCGGCTCCTACGAGCAGTACTTC
CSARDEAGSYEQYF
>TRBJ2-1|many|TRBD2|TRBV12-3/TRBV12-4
TGTGCCAGCAGTTTAGGCGGGGGGGTATACAATGAGCAGTTCTTC
CASSLGGGVYNEQFF
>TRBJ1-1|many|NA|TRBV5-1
TGCGCCAGCAGCTTGGCGGCAGGGGAAGTTGAAGCTTTCTTT
CASSLAAGEVEAFF
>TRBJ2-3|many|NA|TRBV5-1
TGCGCCAGCAGCTTGAGGAGAGCCCTTCCCCGGAAGGCTACGCAGTATTTT
CASSLRRALPRKATQYF
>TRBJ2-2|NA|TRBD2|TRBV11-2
TGTGCCAGCAGCCCTGGGGCGGGAGTTAGTCCCGGGGAGCTGTTTTTT
CASSPGAGVSPGELFF
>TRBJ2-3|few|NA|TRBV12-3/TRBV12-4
TGTGCCAGCAGTCCAACATTTGGGGAAGATACGCAGTATTTT
CASSPTFGEDTQYF
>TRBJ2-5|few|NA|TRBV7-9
TGTGCCAGCAGCCCCCCCAACAGGGAAAACCAAGAGACCCAGTACTTC
CASSPPNRENQETQYF
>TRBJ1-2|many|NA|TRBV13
TGTGCCAGCAGCTTAGATCTGGGCAGCTATGGCTACACCTTC
CASSLDLGSYGYTF
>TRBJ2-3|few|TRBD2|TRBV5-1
TGCGCCAGCAGCCCCCCATCGGGCGGGGGGGGGACAGATACGCAGTATTTT
CASSPPSGGGGTDTQYF
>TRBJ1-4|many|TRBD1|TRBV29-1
TGCAGCGTTAACAGGGGAGGAAAACTGTTTTTT
CSVNRGGKLFF
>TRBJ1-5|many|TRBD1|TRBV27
TGTGCCAGCAGTTTACAGGGGGTCGGCAATCAGCCCCAGCATTTT
CASSLQGVGNQPQHF
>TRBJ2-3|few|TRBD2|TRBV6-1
TGTGCCAGCAGTGAATGGGGTATGTCTAGCGGGAGCACAGATACGCAGTATTTT
CASSEWGMSSGSTDTQYF
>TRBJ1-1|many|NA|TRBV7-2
TGTGCCAGCAGCCTAGGCACGTATGCAGAAGCTTTCTTT
CASSLGTYAEAFF
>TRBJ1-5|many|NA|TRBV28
TGTGCCAGCAGCGTGGACAGCCCCAATCAGCCCCAGCATTTT
CASSVDSPNQPQHF
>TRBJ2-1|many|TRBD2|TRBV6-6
TGTGCCAGCAGTTCCCCCGGGACTAGTTTCTTTGAGCAGTTCTTC
CASSSPGTSFFEQFF
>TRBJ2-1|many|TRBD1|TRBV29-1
TGCAGCGTGGAAGACAGGGGATCCTACAATGAGCAGTTCTTC
CSVEDRGSYNEQFF
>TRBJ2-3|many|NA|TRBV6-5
TGTGCCAGCAGTTATGAGAGGGCGACAGATACGCAGTATTTT
CASSYERATDTQYF
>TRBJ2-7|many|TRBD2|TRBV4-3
TGCGCCAGCAGCCAAGATCAAGGTGCTAGCGGATACGAGCAGTACTTC
CASSQDQGASGYEQYF
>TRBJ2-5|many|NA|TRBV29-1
TGCAGCGTTGACTGGCGGGGTGGTGAAGAGACCCAGTACTTC
CSVDWRGGEETQYF
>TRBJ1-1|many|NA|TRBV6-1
TGTGCCAGCCGTCGCGGAGTTAACACTGAAGCTTTCTTT
CASRRGVNTEAFF
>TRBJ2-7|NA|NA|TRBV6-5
TGTGCCAGCAGGGGCGGCGCGGGGAGCTCCTACGAGCAGTACTTC
CASRGGAGSSYEQYF
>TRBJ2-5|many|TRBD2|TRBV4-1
TGCGCCAGCAGCCAAGATAGCGGGGGTGGAGAGACCCAGTACTTC
CASSQDSGGGETQYF